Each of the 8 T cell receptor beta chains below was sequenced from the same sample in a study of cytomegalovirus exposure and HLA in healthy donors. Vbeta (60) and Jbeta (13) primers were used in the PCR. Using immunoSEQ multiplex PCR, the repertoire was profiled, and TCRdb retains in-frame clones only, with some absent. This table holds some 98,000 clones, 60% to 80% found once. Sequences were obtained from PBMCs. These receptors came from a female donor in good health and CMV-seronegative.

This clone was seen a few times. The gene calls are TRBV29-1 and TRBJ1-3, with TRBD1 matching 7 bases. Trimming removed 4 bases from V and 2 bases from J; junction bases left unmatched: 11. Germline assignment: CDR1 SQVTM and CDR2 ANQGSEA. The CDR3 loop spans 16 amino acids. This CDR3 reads CSVVGADRRPGNTIYF. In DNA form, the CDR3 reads TGCAGCGTTGTGGGAGCGGACAGGAGGCCTGGAAACACCATATATTTT. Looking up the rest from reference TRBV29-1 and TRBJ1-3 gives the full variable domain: SAVISQKPSRDICQRGTSLTIQCQVDSQVTMMFWYRQQPGQSLTLIATANQGSEATYESGFVIDKFPISRPNLTFSTLTVSNMSPEDSSIYLCSVVGADRRPGNTIYFGEGSWLTVV.

CDR3: CASSTLPGWQFF. In DNA form, the CDR3 reads TGTGCCAGCAGCACACTACCGGGGTGGCAGTTCTTC. The chain employs TRBV14 and TRBJ2-1; D is perhaps TRBD2 (5 bases). Per the germline V gene, CDR1 is SGHDN and CDR2 is FVKESK. This CDR3 spans 12 amino acids. V gave up 5 bases and J gave up 12 bases, with 14 bases separating them.

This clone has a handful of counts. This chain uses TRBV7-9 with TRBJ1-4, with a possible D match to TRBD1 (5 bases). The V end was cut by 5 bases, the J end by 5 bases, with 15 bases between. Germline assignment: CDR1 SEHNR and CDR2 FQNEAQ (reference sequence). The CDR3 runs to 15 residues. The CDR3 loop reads CASSPSRQGNEKLFF. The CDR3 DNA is TGTGCCAGCAGCCCATCCCGGCAGGGAAATGAAAAACTGTTTTTT.

CDR3 DNA sequence: TGTGCCAGCACCCGGACAGGGGGGGACAATGAGCAGTTCTTC. This encodes CASTRTGGDNEQFF. V and J are TRBV5-4 and TRBJ2-1; 10 nucleotides align to TRBD1. Germline CDR1 and CDR2: SGHNT and YYREEE (reference sequence). Losses at the gene ends were 6 bases for V and 5 bases for J; bases not matched to a gene: 5. The CDR3 contains 14 residues. The full variable domain, with the rest looked up from reference TRBV5-4 and TRBJ2-1, is ETGVTQSPTHLIKTRGQQVTLRCSSQSGHNTVSWYQQALGQGPQFIFQYYREEENGRGNFPPRFSGLQFPNYSSELNVNALELDDSALYLCASTRTGGDNEQFFGPGTRLTVL.

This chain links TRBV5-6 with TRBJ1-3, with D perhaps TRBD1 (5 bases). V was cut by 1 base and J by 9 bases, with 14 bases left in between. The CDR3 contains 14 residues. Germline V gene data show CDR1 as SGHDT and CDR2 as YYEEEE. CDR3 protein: CASSLWAGRGTIYF. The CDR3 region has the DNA TGTGCCAGCAGCTTGTGGGCAGGGAGGGGCACCATATATTTT.

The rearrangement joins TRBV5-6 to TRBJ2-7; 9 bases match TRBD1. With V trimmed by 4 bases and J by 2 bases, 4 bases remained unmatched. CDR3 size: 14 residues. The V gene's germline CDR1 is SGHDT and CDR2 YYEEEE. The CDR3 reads CASSRTGAPYEQYF. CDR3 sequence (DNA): TGTGCCAGCAGCCGGACAGGGGCACCCTACGAGCAGTACTTC.

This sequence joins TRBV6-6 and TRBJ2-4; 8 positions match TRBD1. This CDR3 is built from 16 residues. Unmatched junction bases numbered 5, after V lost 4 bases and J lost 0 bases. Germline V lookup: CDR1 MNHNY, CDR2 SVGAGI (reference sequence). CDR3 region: CASSLGQELAKNIQYF. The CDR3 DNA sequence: TGTGCCAGCAGTTTGGGACAGGAGCTAGCCAAAAACATTCAGTACTTC.

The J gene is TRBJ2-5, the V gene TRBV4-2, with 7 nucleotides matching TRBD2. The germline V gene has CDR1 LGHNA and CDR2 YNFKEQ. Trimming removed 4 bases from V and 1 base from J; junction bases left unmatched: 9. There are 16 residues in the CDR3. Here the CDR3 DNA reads TGTGCCAGCAGCCGAGATAGGGCTAGCGGCCAAGAGACCCAGTACTTC. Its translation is CASSRDRASGQETQYF.